This record concerns one T cell receptor (beta chain) sequence. The data originate from a study of blood T cells in healthy people across ages. A J-beta primer mix and a sample-barcoded 5' primer were used in a second PCR of roughly 6 to 12 cycles. The study obtained at least 2.5 million CDR3-containing paired-end reads from every sample. MiXCR, applied by TCRdb to the 5' RACE reads, yields one record per CDR3 protein. The data hold about 1.4 million distinct CDR3 sequences, with almost 60% observed a single time. Trimming removed 2 bases from V and 6 bases from J, with 13 bases in between. CDR1 is SGHTA, CDR2 FQGNSA, per germline. There are 15 residues in the CDR3.

The rearrangement uses TRBV7-2 and TRBJ2-2; D call uncertain. The TCR was taken from a man aged 18 to 35 in good health. What was sequenced was blood. The CDR3, as DNA: TGTGCCAGCAGCTTAAGTGAAGTAAGCGCCGGGGAGCTGTTTTTT. Its protein product is CASSLSEVSAGELFF.